This T cell receptor beta chain was captured by sequencing in a study of T cell responses to AZD1222 COVID-19 vaccine. Produced via immunoSEQ multiplex PCR; TCRdb's table is partial and in-frame only. The repertoire has around 100,000 clones, approximately 87% of them found once; the top ten carry around 3.8%. The V gene's germline CDR1 is LNHDA and CDR2 SQIVND (reference sequence). J was trimmed by 5 bases and V by 5 bases; bases with no gene match: 10. This CDR3 contains 15 residues. The sequence was obtained from an adult in good health. The material was peripheral blood, obtained on day 0 of MenACWY control vaccination. V gene TRBV19 combines with J gene TRBJ2-7, with 9 bases fitting TRBD1. CDR3 protein: CASSLGTGYVHEQYF. CDR3 DNA: TGTGCCAGTAGTCTCGGGACAGGGTACGTGCACGAGCAGTACTTC.